This is a list of T cell receptor beta chains from one sample in a study of blood T cells in healthy people across ages. Via MiXCR, TCRdb re-called the 5' RACE reads, giving one row per CDR3 protein. The sample lists approximately 800,000 distinct CDR3 sequences, around a quarter occurring once. These same records also appear under a second study, on T cells of mothers and their children.

The specimen sequenced was blood. These receptors were taken from a boy aged 5 to 17 in good health. Each CDR3 is given with its conserved first and last residue. Fields, in order: V gene, J gene, clone size, D gene, CDR3 DNA, CDR3 protein. The D gene is left open where the match is weak. The listing skips clone size in some rows; elsewhere it reads once, few, many or a size class.

v_gene: TRBV29-1; j_gene: TRBJ2-5; abundance: many; d_gene: .; CDR3nt: TGCAGCGTTGGTTCATCCGGAGAGACCCAGTACTTC; CDR3aa: CSVGSSGETQYF
v_gene: TRBV14; j_gene: TRBJ2-7; abundance: few; d_gene: .; CDR3nt: TGTGCCAGCAGCCACACGCGGGTGGGCGAGCAGTACTTC; CDR3aa: CASSHTRVGEQYF
v_gene: TRBV9; j_gene: TRBJ1-1; abundance: few; d_gene: .; CDR3nt: TGTGCCAGCAGCGTAGCCGGGCTGGGCACTGAAGCTTTCTTT; CDR3aa: CASSVAGLGTEAFF
v_gene: TRBV2; j_gene: TRBJ2-2; abundance: .; d_gene: TRBD2; CDR3nt: TGTGCCAGCAGTGAACCGAGCGGGGGGCTCACCGGGGAGCTGTTTTTT; CDR3aa: CASSEPSGGLTGELFF
v_gene: TRBV2; j_gene: TRBJ1-5; abundance: .; d_gene: TRBD1; CDR3nt: TGTGCCAGCACACAGGGGGGTTTCCAGCCCCAGCATTTT; CDR3aa: CASTQGGFQPQHF
v_gene: TRBV5-1; j_gene: TRBJ2-5; abundance: few; d_gene: .; CDR3nt: TGCGCCAGCAGGACCGGGACAGCGCTAGCGGAAGAGACCCAGTACTTC; CDR3aa: CASRTGTALAEETQYF
v_gene: TRBV7-6; j_gene: TRBJ1-1; abundance: .; d_gene: .; CDR3nt: TGTGCCAGCAGCTTGACCGGGCACACTGAAGCTTTCTTT; CDR3aa: CASSLTGHTEAFF
v_gene: TRBV6-2/TRBV6-3; j_gene: TRBJ1-6; abundance: .; d_gene: .; CDR3nt: TGTGCCAGCAGTTCCGGACAAGCCCTCCACTTT; CDR3aa: CASSSGQALHF
v_gene: TRBV19; j_gene: TRBJ1-2; abundance: .; d_gene: TRBD1; CDR3nt: TGTGCCAGCGGGACAGGGGGCCGCTATACTGGCCCTAACTATGGCTACACCTTC; CDR3aa: CASGTGGRYTGPNYGYTF
v_gene: TRBV28; j_gene: TRBJ2-1; abundance: .; d_gene: TRBD2; CDR3nt: TGTGCCAGCAGTTTATCCCCTGGACTAGTTAATGAGCAGTTCTTC; CDR3aa: CASSLSPGLVNEQFF
v_gene: TRBV10-3; j_gene: TRBJ1-5; abundance: .; d_gene: .; CDR3nt: TGTGCCATCAGTGAGTCGATCTCAGGGATCGATCAGCCCCAGCATTTT; CDR3aa: CAISESISGIDQPQHF
v_gene: TRBV29-1; j_gene: TRBJ2-5; abundance: few; d_gene: .; CDR3nt: TGCAGCGTGTGGGAAGAGACCCAGTACTTC; CDR3aa: CSVWEETQYF
v_gene: TRBV7-3; j_gene: TRBJ2-3; abundance: .; d_gene: .; CDR3nt: TGTGCCAGCAGCCGAGATTTTCACAGATACGGTGATACGCAGTATTTT; CDR3aa: CASSRDFHRYGDTQYF
v_gene: TRBV2; j_gene: TRBJ2-5; abundance: .; d_gene: TRBD2; CDR3nt: TGTGCCAGCAGGATGGGGCTAGCGGGGGAGACCCAGTACTTC; CDR3aa: CASRMGLAGETQYF
v_gene: TRBV7-9; j_gene: TRBJ1-1; abundance: few; d_gene: .; CDR3nt: TGTGCCAGCCTGGACAGCGTGAACACTGAAGCTTTCTTT; CDR3aa: CASLDSVNTEAFF
v_gene: TRBV30; j_gene: TRBJ1-4; abundance: .; d_gene: .; CDR3nt: TGTGCCTGGAGTCCCCCGAGGCGTAATGAAAAACTGTTTTTT; CDR3aa: CAWSPPRRNEKLFF
v_gene: TRBV7-2; j_gene: TRBJ2-1; abundance: .; d_gene: TRBD2; CDR3nt: TGTGCCAGCAGCTTACTGGGGACTAGCGGTGTTGATGAGCAGTTCTTC; CDR3aa: CASSLLGTSGVDEQFF
v_gene: TRBV12-3/TRBV12-4; j_gene: TRBJ1-4; abundance: few; d_gene: TRBD1; CDR3nt: TGTGCCAGCAGTTTCCGGACAGGGGAAGAAAAACTGTTTTTT; CDR3aa: CASSFRTGEEKLFF